The present entry profiles one T cell receptor (beta chain) with its context. The antigen it binds to is not known. The CDR3 contains 16 residues, cysteine and phenylalanine counted. No DNA sequence was recorded. CDR1 and CDR2 were assigned from the germline V gene as SGHRS and YFSETQ. The sample is drawn from a study of monozygotic twins with inflammatory bowel disease (dated by TCRdb to between 2018 and 2021). Study-level background: The full study comprised 30 or so monozygotic twin pairs: nine German pairs (four IBD-concordant, five IBD-discordant) and 19 IBD-discordant Danish pairs. Within discordant pairs, disease-associated traits were sought mainly by comparing IBD patients with their genetically identical healthy co-twins. Each individual had, on average, about 151 000 unique TCRalpha sequences and 181 000 unique TCRbeta sequences available for analysis.

Library creation used 5' RACE. Preparation of each TCR library used approximately 3,200 ng of total RNA. For each sample, cDNA synthesis was carried out in eight separate reactions using SMARTScribe reverse transcriptase. During cDNA synthesis, unique molecular identifiers containing a 6-nucleotide sample barcode were introduced by template switching. Two nested PCRs of approximately 16 and 10 cycles amplified the TCRalpha and TCRbeta cDNA, and bead purification followed each PCR. Before amplification, the cDNA was treated with uracil DNA-glycosylase and purified using the QIAquick PCR purification kit. The second PCR was the step at which Illumina TruSeq-compatible adapters and sample-specific barcodes were added. Library quality and concentration were checked on TapeStation and Qubit, and libraries were pooled at about 5 ng each. The pooled libraries were sequenced with 2 x 100 bp reads and custom sequencing primers on an Illumina HiSeq2500 single-index Rapid Run. The original methods were these. UMI-based consensus assembly with MiGEC version 1.2.6 was used to correct PCR and sequencing errors. V(D)J alignment, clonotype assembly and CDR3 extraction were performed with MiXCR version 2.1.1. Normalisation of gene usage, clonotype sharing and MAIT/NKT TCR abundance was achieved by analysing the top 1000, 10 000 and 20 000 clonotypes per sample. Diversity was computed as the inverse Simpson index with the vegan R package after downsampling to 27 000 UMIs. Statistical testing used paired Mann-Whitney U tests on the discordant twin pairs and applied Benjamini-Hochberg correction for multiple testing. Through TCRdb reprocessing, the reads give one entry per CDR3 protein sequence; DNA is omitted. The V and J calls, along with clone size, are taken from TCRdb and not from the paper's own processing. The record for this sample contains approximately 380,000 distinct CDR3 sequences. The ten largest clones take up 2.5% to 3% of the sample.

Points the paper makes about the study in general: Background noise and inter-individual variability may have been introduced into the repertoires by the differing immunosuppressive treatments among patients. Compared with healthy twins, IBD patients had fewer clonotypes in common with other individuals, a difference most pronounced in patients showing signs of disease activity. No single strong signal or clonotype linked to IBD turned up in the results, so the idea that one exists was not supported. Different T cell subtypes could not be distinguished in the analysis. TCRbeta repertoire diversity, by inverse Simpson index, was decreased in IBD patients compared with their healthy co-twins. Concordant and discordant twins showed no difference in repertoire similarity, possibly because of limited statistical power.

A roughly 2.5 ml peripheral blood sample was drawn into PAXgene tubes per donor and stored at -80°C. Without T cell sorting, total RNA was isolated from whole blood using the PAXgene blood miRNA kit on an automated QIAcube. Deep TCRalpha and TCRbeta repertoire profiling with unique molecular barcoding was performed on peripheral blood of monozygotic twin pairs concordant or discordant for inflammatory bowel disease. For every twin pair, smoking habits were documented, and each individual was categorised as a current, former or never smoker. The clonotype was recovered from a human donor with ulcerative colitis or Crohn's disease, or a healthy co-twin of an affected twin (not recorded which). The sequence is built from TRBV5-1 and TRBJ1-3; without DNA, the TCRdb call of TRBD1 cannot be checked. The sequencing input was blood. CDR3 protein: CASSLGQSFSGNTIYF.